This TCR beta chain derives from a study of regulatory and conventional T cells in RAG deficiency. Genomic DNA came from blood regulatory T cells gated CD4+ CD25-high CD127-low. CDR1 and CDR2 from the germline V gene are SNHLY and FYNNEI. This CDR3 is built from 11 residues. V was clipped by 7 bases and J by 10 bases, with 11 bases between them. Regarding this clone: Its cognate antigen is unknown.

Study results and caveats: Shorter CDR3s in all patient subsets; >90% Treg-Tconv overlap in Omenn. Control T-cell subsets had markedly higher Shannon entropy and lower Simpson indices than RAG-deficient patients.

Generated by immunoSEQ multiplex PCR, the TCRdb table keeps only in-frame clones and is missing some. The sample holds around 7,000 clones, around nine tenths seen once. Another study also made use of these data, one on regulatory T cells. That source notes: Primers: 52 TRBV forward and 13 TRBJ reverse. Regulatory T cells showed the strongest V-J pair restriction and V/J gene skewing among patient repertoires.

This receptor was identified in a human donor in good health. Specimen: CD127- CD25+ CD4+ Tregs sorted from blood. The chain couples TRBV2 to TRBJ2-1, with a possible D match to TRBD2 (5 bases). The CDR3 bases are TGTGCCAGCAAGATAGCGAGAGAGCAGTTCTTC. Translated, it gives CASKIAREQFF.